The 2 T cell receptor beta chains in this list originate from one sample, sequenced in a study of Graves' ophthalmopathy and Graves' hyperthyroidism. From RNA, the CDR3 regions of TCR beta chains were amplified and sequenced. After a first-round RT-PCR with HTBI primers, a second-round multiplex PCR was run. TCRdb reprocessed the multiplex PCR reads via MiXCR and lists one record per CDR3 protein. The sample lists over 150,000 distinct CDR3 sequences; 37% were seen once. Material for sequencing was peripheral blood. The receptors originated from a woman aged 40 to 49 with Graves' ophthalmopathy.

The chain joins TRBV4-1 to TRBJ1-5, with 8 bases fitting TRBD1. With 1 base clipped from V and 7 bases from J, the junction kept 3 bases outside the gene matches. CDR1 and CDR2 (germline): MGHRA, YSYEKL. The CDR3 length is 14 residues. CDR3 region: CASSQGDRIQPQHF. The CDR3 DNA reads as TGCGCCAGCAGCCAAGGGGACAGGATACAGCCCCAGCATTTT.

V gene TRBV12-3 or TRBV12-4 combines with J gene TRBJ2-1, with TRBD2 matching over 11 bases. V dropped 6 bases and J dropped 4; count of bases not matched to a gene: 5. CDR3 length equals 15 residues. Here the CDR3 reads CASRNGLAGYNEQFF. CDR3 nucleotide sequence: TGTGCCAGCAGGAACGGACTAGCGGGTTACAATGAGCAGTTCTTC.